Listed below are T cell receptor beta chains from one sample, sequenced in a study of blood T cells in healthy people across ages. A single record per CDR3 protein comes from TCRdb applying MiXCR to the 5' RACE reads. The sample includes some 1,800,000 distinct CDR3 sequences, approximately 40% of them seen just once. The sequencing input was blood. All receptors come from a human donor in good health. Both conserved end residues are part of each CDR3. Fields, in order: clone size, V gene, J gene, D gene, CDR3 DNA, CDR3 protein. The D gene is left open where the match is weak. Part of the rows lack a size; the others show once, few, many or a class for expanded clones.

size: once; V: TRBV3-1; J: TRBJ2-1; D: -; DNA: TGTGCCAGCAGCCAGGCTGTCCGGTGGGATGAGCAGTTCTTC; CDR3: CASSQAVRWDEQFF
size: -; V: TRBV12-3/TRBV12-4; J: TRBJ2-1; D: -; DNA: TGTGCCAGTAACGACGGCAGCTCCTACAATGAGCAGTTCTTC; CDR3: CASNDGSSYNEQFF
size: few; V: TRBV7-2; J: TRBJ2-1; D: TRBD2; DNA: TGTGCCAGCAGCTTAGTAGCGGGGGGGTATGAGCAGTTCTTC; CDR3: CASSLVAGGYEQFF
size: -; V: TRBV7-2; J: TRBJ2-5; D: TRBD2; DNA: TGTGCCAGCAGCTTGACCATACTAGCGGGGGGCGGTCAAGAGACCCAGTACTTC; CDR3: CASSLTILAGGGQETQYF
size: few; V: TRBV11-2; J: TRBJ2-5; D: -; DNA: TGTGCCAGCAGCTTAGCAGGGCATGAGACCCAGTACTTC; CDR3: CASSLAGHETQYF
size: few; V: TRBV29-1; J: TRBJ1-2; D: TRBD1; DNA: TGCAGCGCACAACAGGGACAGGGTAACTATGGCTACACCTTC; CDR3: CSAQQGQGNYGYTF
size: few; V: TRBV7-2; J: TRBJ2-1; D: TRBD1; DNA: TGTGCCAGCAGTTATGACAGGGGCCCCTACAATGAGCAGTTCTTC; CDR3: CASSYDRGPYNEQFF
size: -; V: TRBV27; J: TRBJ2-7; D: TRBD1; DNA: TGTGCCAGCAGTCCGGACAGGCGGGCCTACGAGCAGTACTTC; CDR3: CASSPDRRAYEQYF
size: -; V: TRBV10-3; J: TRBJ1-6; D: -; DNA: TGTGCCATCAGAGGGATGACGGAGAATTCACCCCTCCACTTT; CDR3: CAIRGMTENSPLHF
size: -; V: TRBV7-9; J: TRBJ2-7; D: -; DNA: TGTGCCAGCAGCTTTCGGGCCGGGAACGAGCAGTACTTC; CDR3: CASSFRAGNEQYF
size: -; V: TRBV16; J: TRBJ1-2; D: -; DNA: TGTGCCAGCAGCCAAGGGACATTCGGCTACACCTTC; CDR3: CASSQGTFGYTF
size: -; V: TRBV4-1; J: TRBJ2-1; D: TRBD2; DNA: TGCGCCAGCAGCCAAGAGGACTCCAAGCGGGAGGTCTACAATGAGCAGTTCTTC; CDR3: CASSQEDSKREVYNEQFF
size: -; V: TRBV24-1; J: TRBJ2-1; D: -; DNA: TGTGCCACCAGTGATCTGGGGGACAAAGAGTTCTTC; CDR3: CATSDLGDKEFF
size: -; V: TRBV7-9; J: TRBJ2-3; D: TRBD2; DNA: TGTGCCAGCAGCTCGGGACTAGCGGGGGACCGGTTGCGAGATACGCAGTATTTT; CDR3: CASSSGLAGDRLRDTQYF
size: -; V: TRBV12-3/TRBV12-4; J: TRBJ2-3; D: -; DNA: TGTGCCAGCAGTCCGTGGGTCGCTAGCACAGATACGCAGTATTTT; CDR3: CASSPWVASTDTQYF
size: -; V: TRBV9; J: TRBJ1-5; D: -; DNA: TGTGCCAGCGGAGGGCCTCAGGGCAATCAGCCCCAGCATTTT; CDR3: CASGGPQGNQPQHF
size: -; V: TRBV27; J: TRBJ1-2; D: TRBD1; DNA: TGTGCCAGCAGTTTAGTCGGGACAGGGGGCGACTATGGCTACACCTTC; CDR3: CASSLVGTGGDYGYTF
size: -; V: TRBV12-3/TRBV12-4; J: TRBJ2-5; D: -; DNA: TGTGCCAGCAGTTCCCGGACCCGCAGGCAAGAGACCCAGTACTTC; CDR3: CASSSRTRRQETQYF
size: -; V: TRBV10-3; J: TRBJ1-2; D: -; DNA: TGTGCCATTTCCCGAACCCTATCACAGGGTGACTATGGCTACACCTTC; CDR3: CAISRTLSQGDYGYTF
size: few; V: TRBV29-1; J: TRBJ2-3; D: TRBD1; DNA: TGCAGCGGACAGGGGGCGATTAGCACAGATACGCAGTATTTT; CDR3: CSGQGAISTDTQYF
size: -; V: TRBV20-1; J: TRBJ2-7; D: -; DNA: TGCAGTGCTAGAGACGCCCCAGGGCAGTACTTC; CDR3: CSARDAPGQYF
size: -; V: TRBV4-2; J: TRBJ2-2; D: -; DNA: TGTGCCAGCAGCCAAGATGGGTTCACCGGGGAGCTGTTTTTT; CDR3: CASSQDGFTGELFF
size: -; V: TRBV27; J: TRBJ1-1; D: -; DNA: TGTGCCAGCAGTTTAGGGACACAGAACACTGAAGCTTTCTTT; CDR3: CASSLGTQNTEAFF
size: few; V: TRBV28; J: TRBJ1-4; D: -; DNA: TGTGCCAGCAGTTTATCGATCGGCAGAACTAATGAAAAACTGTTTTTT; CDR3: CASSLSIGRTNEKLFF
size: -; V: TRBV13; J: TRBJ1-2; D: -; DNA: TGTGCCAGCAGCTTGGGGCCCACCGGGCGATATGGCTACACCTTC; CDR3: CASSLGPTGRYGYTF
size: few; V: TRBV5-1; J: TRBJ2-3; D: TRBD1; DNA: TGCGCCAGCAGCCAGGGGGCCTACACAGATACGCAGTATTTT; CDR3: CASSQGAYTDTQYF
size: -; V: TRBV6-1; J: TRBJ1-2; D: -; DNA: TGTGCCAGCACCTCACAAGGGACATCGCCCGACACTAACTATGGCTACACCTTC; CDR3: CASTSQGTSPDTNYGYTF
size: -; V: TRBV3-1; J: TRBJ2-1; D: TRBD1; DNA: TGTGCCAGCAGCCACTTGACAGGGATCTTCGGGGAGCAGTTCTTC; CDR3: CASSHLTGIFGEQFF
size: few; V: TRBV6-5; J: TRBJ2-7; D: -; DNA: TGTGCCAGCAGTAATCCTGGGACCCGTGAAAAGCAGTACTTC; CDR3: CASSNPGTREKQYF
size: -; V: TRBV12-3/TRBV12-4; J: TRBJ2-3; D: TRBD1; DNA: TGTGCCAGCAAAAGAAATATCAGGGGGACAGATACGCAGTATTTT; CDR3: CASKRNIRGTDTQYF
size: -; V: TRBV7-2; J: TRBJ2-2; D: -; DNA: TGTGCCAGCAGCGCCTGGGCCGGGGCGATCGGGGAGCTGTTTTTT; CDR3: CASSAWAGAIGELFF
size: -; V: TRBV20-1; J: TRBJ2-5; D: -; DNA: TGCAGTGCTATCCGTGACACCTACCAAGAGACCCAGTACTTC; CDR3: CSAIRDTYQETQYF
size: few; V: TRBV5-1; J: TRBJ2-1; D: TRBD2; DNA: TGCGCCAGCAGACAGACTAGCGGGGGGGTAGGTGAGCAGTTCTTC; CDR3: CASRQTSGGVGEQFF
size: -; V: TRBV5-1; J: TRBJ2-2; D: -; DNA: TGCGCCAGCGCCCAGGTTTACACCGGGGAGCTGTTTTTT; CDR3: CASAQVYTGELFF
size: -; V: TRBV10-3; J: TRBJ1-2; D: TRBD1; DNA: TGTGCCATCGGAAGACAGGGGAGATACTATGGCTACACCTTC; CDR3: CAIGRQGRYYGYTF
size: few; V: TRBV20-1; J: TRBJ2-7; D: TRBD2; DNA: TGCAGTGCTTTCGGCGGGGGGGTCTACGAGCAGTACTTC; CDR3: CSAFGGGVYEQYF
size: few; V: TRBV6-2/TRBV6-3; J: TRBJ1-2; D: -; DNA: TGTGCCAGCAGTTATCCCGGACGGATCACTAACTATGGCTACACCTTC; CDR3: CASSYPGRITNYGYTF
size: -; V: TRBV4-3; J: TRBJ2-7; D: -; DNA: TGCGCCGGCAGCCAATTACAGGGAAACTCCTACGAGCAGTACTTC; CDR3: CAGSQLQGNSYEQYF
size: -; V: TRBV28; J: TRBJ1-2; D: -; DNA: TGTGCCAGCAGTTACGTATTTGGGTATGGCTACACCTTC; CDR3: CASSYVFGYGYTF
size: few; V: TRBV28; J: TRBJ2-3; D: TRBD2; DNA: TGTGCCAGCAGTTCCCTGACTAGCGGGGGTGTAGATACGCAGTATTTT; CDR3: CASSSLTSGGVDTQYF
size: few; V: TRBV6-2/TRBV6-3; J: TRBJ2-5; D: TRBD2; DNA: TGTGCCAGCAGTCCTCGATGGACTAGCGGGGGAGAAGAGACCCAGTACTTC; CDR3: CASSPRWTSGGEETQYF
size: -; V: TRBV15; J: TRBJ2-3; D: -; DNA: TGTGCCACCAGCAGAGATGGGGGGACCACCACAGATACGCAGTATTTT; CDR3: CATSRDGGTTTDTQYF
size: -; V: TRBV14; J: TRBJ2-1; D: -; DNA: TGTGCCAGCAGCCAAGTTCCGGCCGGGGTTCGCTACAATGAGCAGTTCTTC; CDR3: CASSQVPAGVRYNEQFF
size: many; V: TRBV4-3; J: TRBJ1-2; D: -; DNA: TGCGCCAGCAGCCAAGAAGGCCTCTATGGCTACACCTTC; CDR3: CASSQEGLYGYTF
size: few; V: TRBV20-1; J: TRBJ1-4; D: -; DNA: TGCAGTGCTGCGGACCTTAATGAAAAACTGTTTTTT; CDR3: CSAADLNEKLFF
size: few; V: TRBV12-3/TRBV12-4; J: TRBJ2-7; D: TRBD2; DNA: TGTGCCAGCAGTTTAGCTACCAGCGGGGCATACGAGCAGTACTTC; CDR3: CASSLATSGAYEQYF
size: -; V: TRBV28; J: TRBJ1-2; D: TRBD1; DNA: TGTGCCAGCAGTTTACCCGCGTCGGGACAGGGACTCTATGGCTACACCTTC; CDR3: CASSLPASGQGLYGYTF
size: -; V: TRBV7-8; J: TRBJ2-7; D: -; DNA: TGTGCCAGCAGCTTAGGTGACCAGGGAGACTACGAGCAGTACTTC; CDR3: CASSLGDQGDYEQYF
size: -; V: TRBV6-1; J: TRBJ1-5; D: TRBD1; DNA: TGTGCCAGCAGTGAAAGGGGTGGGTCAGGGGGCCCCCTGGGTCGTCCCCAGCATTTT; CDR3: CASSERGGSGGPLGRPQHF
size: -; V: TRBV20-1; J: TRBJ2-7; D: TRBD2; DNA: TGCAGTGCTAGTCGGGGGGGCACTCCCGAGCAGTACTTC; CDR3: CSASRGGTPEQYF
size: -; V: TRBV20-1; J: TRBJ2-3; D: TRBD2; DNA: TGCAGTGCTCCGAGGGCTAGCGGGGAACCAGATACGCAGTATTTT; CDR3: CSAPRASGEPDTQYF
size: -; V: TRBV7-8; J: TRBJ1-1; D: TRBD1; DNA: TGTGCCAGCAGCCCAAACAGGGGGGGGAACACTGAAGCTTTCTTT; CDR3: CASSPNRGGNTEAFF